This TCR beta chain is drawn from a study of blood T cells in healthy people across ages. V was clipped by 7 bases and J by 3 bases, with 16 bases between them. Germline V gene data show CDR1 as MNHNY and CDR2 as SVGAGI (reference sequence). This CDR3 has 16 residues. It was with a sample-barcoded 5' primer and a J-beta primer mix that a second PCR of roughly 6 to 11 cycles was run. A single record per CDR3 protein comes from TCRdb applying MiXCR to the 5' RACE reads. The table includes roughly 1,100,000 distinct CDR3 sequences, approximately 25% detected once. These data were also filed under a second study, of T cells of mothers and their children.

Specimen: blood. J is TRBJ1-6 and V is TRBV6-6, with a tentative D call TRBD1 (5 bases). This TCR derives from a girl aged 2 to 10 in good health. CDR3 sequence (DNA): TGTGCCAGCACTTCGGGGGGGTCGGGCTATAATTCACCCCTCCACTTT. This gives the protein CASTSGGSGYNSPLHF.